The 14 T cell receptor beta chains in this list originate from one sample, sequenced in a study of CD8+ T cells in alopecia areata. Sequencing templates came from extracted RNA that was reverse transcribed into cDNA. Clones were sequenced by immunoSEQ multiplex PCR, and TCRdb holds only the in-frame ones, with some missing. The sample carries 200,000 to 250,000 clones, 50% to 60% recorded once. Sequencing used CD4+ T cells sorted from blood, obtained at week 0. The receptors stem from a human donor with alopecia areata.

This sequence joins TRBV10-3 and TRBJ2-3; possibly TRBD2 for D (5 bases). Germline V gene sequence: CDR1 ENHRY, CDR2 SYGVKD. V lost 4 bases and J 6 bases, leaving 11 bases between the germline ends. There are 13 residues in the CDR3. The CDR3 loop is CAISGGLEDTQYF. As DNA, the CDR3 is TGTGCCATCAGTGGCGGACTCGAGGATACGCAGTATTTT.

The CDR3 here is CASRRTQGAPINTGELFF. The CDR3 coding sequence is TGTGCCAGCAGGAGGACTCAGGGGGCGCCCATAAACACCGGGGAGCTGTTTTTT. The rearrangement links TRBV5-8 to TRBJ2-2, with 8 bases that match TRBD1. V was pared by 5 bases and J by 2 bases, with 14 bases of the junction left unmatched. The length of the CDR3 is 18 residues. Germline CDR1 and CDR2: SGHTS and YDEGEE.

This clone was detected only a few times. The chain uses TRBV29-1 and TRBJ1-2; D gene uncertain. CDR1 and CDR2 (germline): SQVTM, ANQGSEA. The germline V and J ends were trimmed by 3 bases and 1 base, with 6 bases remaining between them. The CDR3 has 12 residues. CDR3 loop: CSVDLSNYGYTF. As DNA, the CDR3 is TGCAGCGTTGATTTGAGTAACTATGGCTACACCTTC.

This sequence joins TRBV30 and TRBJ1-4, with 8 bases fitting TRBD1. Germline V lookup: CDR1 GTSNPN, CDR2 SVGIG (reference sequence). This CDR3 has 11 amino acids. After removal of 8 bases from V and 10 bases from J, the junction contained 6 bases not matched to a gene. CDR3 DNA sequence: TGTGCCGGACAGGGTCTTGGAAAACTGTTTTTT. Translated: CAGQGLGKLFF.

The rearrangement joins TRBV30 to TRBJ2-2; D possibly matches TRBD1 or TRBD2 (5 bases each). The germline V gene encodes CDR1 GTSNPN and CDR2 SVGIG (reference sequence). Between the trimmed V and J ends, which lost 7 bases and 1 base, there was a span of 16 bases. This CDR3 has 15 residues. The CDR3 sequence: CALGVVNENTGELFF. The DNA for the CDR3 is TGTGCCTTGGGGGTAGTCAACGAGAACACCGGGGAGCTGTTTTTT.

The chain couples TRBV6-5 to TRBJ2-2, with TRBD2 as a possible D gene (6 bases). CDR3 length: 14 amino acids. Between the trimmed V and J ends, which lost 8 bases and 5 bases, there was a span of 15 bases. Germline CDR1 reads MNHEY; CDR2 reads SVGAGI. This chain's CDR3 is CASGLKGGTGELFF. The CDR3, as DNA: TGTGCCAGCGGGTTGAAGGGAGGAACCGGGGAGCTGTTTTTT.

The V and J genes are TRBV7-9 and TRBJ2-5; the match to TRBD1 covers 7 bases. Germline loops: CDR1 SEHNR, CDR2 FQNEAQ (reference sequence). Trimming took 2 bases from V and 5 from J; bases not matched to a gene: 8. This CDR3 has 15 residues. CDR3: CASSLSGQVLETQYF. The CDR3 coding sequence is TGTGCCAGCAGCTTATCCGGACAGGTCCTGGAGACCCAGTACTTC.

This clone was found once. The rearrangement joins TRBV5-6 to TRBJ2-7, with a possible D match to TRBD1 (6 bases). Trimming removed 3 bases at V and 0 bases at J, with 13 bases between. The V gene's germline CDR1 is SGHDT and CDR2 YYEEEE. CDR3 length equals 15 residues. The CDR3 reads CASSSRQESSYEQYF. The CDR3 DNA sequence: TGTGCCAGCAGCTCCCGACAGGAAAGCTCCTACGAGCAGTACTTC.

This clone showed up just a few times. The chain joins TRBV18 to TRBJ1-2; 8 nucleotides line up with TRBD1. V trimming: 2 bases; J trimming: 6 bases; junction bases outside the gene matches: 14. Germline V gene data show CDR1 as KGHSH and CDR2 as LQKENI. CDR3 length: 17 amino acids. CDR3 nucleotide sequence: TGTGCCAGCTCACCAAAGAGCCCAGGGGGCGGCGAACATGGCTACACCTTC. Translated, it gives CASSPKSPGGGEHGYTF.

The chain combines TRBV9 with TRBJ2-3, with TRBD2 identical over 7 bases. The germline CDR1 and CDR2 sequences are SGDLS and YYNGEE. This CDR3 region has 13 residues. Trimming took 4 bases from V and 4 from J; bases not matched to a gene: 3. CDR3 sequence: CASSPGLADTQYF. The CDR3 DNA follows: TGTGCCAGCAGCCCAGGACTAGCAGATACGCAGTATTTT. Full variable domain (outside the CDR3, taken from reference TRBV9 and TRBJ2-3): DSGVTQTPKHLITATGQRVTLRCSPRSGDLSVYWYQQSLDQGLQFLIQYYNGEERAKGNILERFSAQQFPDLHSELNLSSLELGDSALYFCASSPGLADTQYFGPGTRLTVL.

J is TRBJ2-7 and V is TRBV4-1, with 11 bases fitting TRBD2. Germline-derived CDR1 and CDR2 are MGHRA and YSYEKL. Unmatched junction bases numbered 2, after V lost 1 base and J lost 3 bases. This CDR3 has 15 residues. The CDR3 region has the DNA TGCGCCAGCAGCCAAGCGACTAGCGGGGACTACGAGCAGTACTTC. This translates into CASSQATSGDYEQYF.

The V and J genes are TRBV5-1 and TRBJ2-2; 7 nucleotides align to TRBD1. The CDR3 has 18 residues. Germline loops: CDR1 SGHRS, CDR2 YFSETQ. V lost 4 bases to trimming and J lost 1 base; unmatched junction nucleotides: 13. CDR3 residues: CASSGGQARPGNTGELFF. The CDR3 bases are TGCGCCAGCAGCGGCGGACAGGCTAGGCCTGGGAACACCGGGGAGCTGTTTTTT.

This chain connects TRBV2 to TRBJ2-7; D not certain. The CDR3 runs 12 residues. V lost 4 bases and J lost 7, with 11 bases in between. Germline V gene data show CDR1 as SNHLY and CDR2 as FYNNEI. CDR3 nucleotides: TGTGCCAGCAGTGTTGTTAGGCGGGAGCAGTACTTC. Residues: CASSVVRREQYF.

This rearrangement joins TRBV5-4 to TRBJ2-7; D not certain. The germline V gene has CDR1 SGHNT and CDR2 YYREEE (reference sequence). Deletions cut 0 bases from V and 5 bases from J, with 21 bases between. The CDR3 spans 17 residues. The CDR3 bases are TGTGCCAGCAGCTTGGCCGTCGGACGGGCCTTAAACCACGAGCAGTACTTC. Its protein is CASSLAVGRALNHEQYF. The complete variable domain, with remaining parts taken from reference TRBV5-4 and TRBJ2-7, reads ETGVTQSPTHLIKTRGQQVTLRCSSQSGHNTVSWYQQALGQGPQFIFQYYREEENGRGNFPPRFSGLQFPNYSSELNVNALELDDSALYLCASSLAVGRALNHEQYFGPGTRLTVT.